The rows below give T cell receptor beta chains drawn from one sample of a study of T cell changes during pregnancy in multiple sclerosis. The repertoire was sequenced with immunoSEQ multiplex PCR; TCRdb's copy has only in-frame clones and lacks some. The sample shows under 50,000 clones, 90% of them seen only once. Sequenced here: CD4+ T cells from peripheral blood mononuclear cells, sampled in the first trimester of pregnancy. The receptors originated from a female donor in good health, enrolled as a control in a pregnancy study. Both conserved end residues are part of each CDR3. D genes are given only for firm matches. Clone size is stated in some rows and not others, as once, few, many or a class when expanded.

V: TRBV11-3
J: TRBJ2-5
D: TRBD2
size: .
length: 17
CDR3: CASSSSGLAGSQETQYF
DNA: TGTGCCAGCAGCTCTAGCGGACTAGCGGGGAGCCAAGAGACCCAGTACTTC

V: TRBV7-8
J: TRBJ1-6
D: .
size: few
length: 15
CDR3: CASSRTAPRDSPLHF
DNA: TGTGCCAGCAGCCGAACGGCCCCGAGGGATTCACCCCTCCACTTT

V: TRBV20-1
J: TRBJ1-1
D: .
size: few
length: 11
CDR3: CSAPSGLGAFF
DNA: TGCAGTGCCCCGAGCGGCCTGGGGGCTTTCTTT

V: TRBV7-2
J: TRBJ1-2
D: TRBD1
size: .
length: 15
CDR3: CASSRVDRANYGYTF
DNA: TGTGCCAGCAGCCGCGTCGACAGGGCAAACTATGGCTACACCTTC

V: TRBV5-1
J: TRBJ1-4
D: .
size: .
length: 13
CDR3: CASSVGGGEKLFF
DNA: TGCGCCAGCAGCGTCGGAGGAGGTGAAAAACTGTTTTTT

V: TRBV10-2
J: TRBJ1-1
D: .
size: once
length: 15
CDR3: CASSDSGAGRTEAFF
DNA: TGCGCCAGCAGTGACTCAGGCGCCGGGAGGACTGAAGCTTTCTTT

V: TRBV7-2
J: TRBJ2-3
D: .
size: once
length: 13
CDR3: CASSLSGTDTQYF
DNA: TGTGCCAGCAGCTTATCAGGCACAGATACGCAGTATTTT

V: TRBV11-2
J: TRBJ1-3
D: .
size: .
length: 17
CDR3: CASSIKVTGSMGNTIYF
DNA: TGTGCCAGCAGCATAAAGGTCACAGGGTCAATGGGAAACACCATATATTTT

V: TRBV28
J: TRBJ1-4
D: .
size: .
length: 15
CDR3: CASSPPGGLMKRLFF
DNA: TGTGCCAGCTCGCCCCCGGGGGGATTAATGAAAAGGCTGTTTTTT

V: TRBV29-1
J: TRBJ2-7
D: .
size: .
length: 13
CDR3: CSVYGRASYEQYF
DNA: TGCAGCGTTTATGGCAGGGCGTCCTACGAGCAGTACTTC

V: TRBV2
J: TRBJ2-7
D: .
size: .
length: 11
CDR3: CASSETLQQYF
DNA: TGTGCCAGCAGTGAAACTTTACAGCAGTACTTC

V: TRBV6-6
J: TRBJ1-1
D: .
size: .
length: 15
CDR3: CATVTASPMNTEAFF
DNA: TGTGCCACCGTGACTGCCTCCCCAATGAACACTGAAGCTTTCTTT

V: TRBV28
J: TRBJ2-7
D: .
size: .
length: 15
CDR3: CASISGGALIAGQYF
DNA: TGTGCCAGCATTTCTGGGGGGGCCCTCATAGCGGGGCAGTACTTC

V: TRBV7-2
J: TRBJ1-2
D: .
size: .
length: 17
CDR3: CASSSYATETSKYGYTF
DNA: TGTGCCAGCAGCTCATACGCCACAGAGACCTCTAAGTATGGCTACACCTTC

V: TRBV7-9
J: TRBJ1-5
D: .
size: .
length: 14
CDR3: CASSSSVSNQPQHF
DNA: TGTGCCAGCAGCTCTAGTGTTAGCAATCAGCCCCAGCATTTT

V: TRBV21-1
J: TRBJ1-1
D: .
size: once
length: 18
CDR3: CASSKGPRVFPTNTEAFF
DNA: TGTGCCAGCAGCAAAGGTCCCAGGGTTTTCCCCACGAACACTGAAGCTTTCTTT

V: TRBV7-9
J: TRBJ1-3
D: TRBD1
size: .
length: 16
CDR3: CASSPIRDRVGNTIYF
DNA: TGTGCCAGCAGCCCGATCCGGGACAGGGTTGGAAACACCATATATTTT

V: TRBV28
J: TRBJ2-7
D: TRBD2
size: .
length: 15
CDR3: CASSPPGGGSYEQYF
DNA: TGTGCCAGCAGTCCCCCGGGGGGGGGTAGCTACGAGCAGTACTTC

V: TRBV11-2
J: TRBJ1-2
D: .
size: .
length: 14
CDR3: CASSLGQGLYGYTF
DNA: TGTGCCAGCAGCTTAGGGCAGGGGCTCTATGGCTACACCTTC

V: TRBV14
J: TRBJ1-2
D: .
size: once
length: 13
CDR3: CASSQGRNYGYTF
DNA: TGTGCCAGCAGCCAGGGGAGGAACTATGGCTACACCTTC

V: TRBV27
J: TRBJ2-2
D: .
size: .
length: 15
CDR3: CASSPRGGVGGELFF
DNA: TGTGCCAGCAGTCCGAGGGGGGGGGTTGGCGGGGAGCTGTTTTTT

V: TRBV9
J: TRBJ2-1
D: .
size: .
length: 14
CDR3: CASSMTTGNNEQFF
DNA: TGTGCCAGCAGCATGACGACAGGTAACAATGAGCAGTTCTTC

V: TRBV10-3
J: TRBJ2-5
D: .
size: .
length: 13
CDR3: CAISESASETQYF
DNA: TGTGCCATCAGTGAGTCGGCCTCTGAGACCCAGTACTTC

V: TRBV4-2
J: TRBJ1-5
D: .
size: .
length: 15
CDR3: CASSQRQYSNQPQHF
DNA: TGTGCCAGCAGCCAAAGACAGTATAGCAATCAGCCCCAGCATTTT

V: TRBV5-8
J: TRBJ2-5
D: TRBD2
size: .
length: 16
CDR3: CASSPGSGGHKETQYF
DNA: TGTGCCAGCAGCCCAGGTAGCGGGGGACACAAAGAGACCCAGTACTTC

V: TRBV10-1
J: TRBJ1-1
D: .
size: .
length: 15
CDR3: CASNLRVSGDTEAFF
DNA: TGCGCCAGCAACCTCAGGGTTTCGGGAGACACTGAAGCTTTCTTT

V: TRBV6-1
J: TRBJ2-3
D: .
size: .
length: 12
CDR3: CASLGRTDTQYF
DNA: TGTGCCAGCCTCGGTCGCACAGATACGCAGTATTTT

V: TRBV27
J: TRBJ1-5
D: TRBD1
size: .
length: 13
CDR3: CASSLLGQGGEHF
DNA: TGTGCCAGCAGTTTACTCGGACAGGGTGGGGAGCATTTT

V: TRBV29-1
J: TRBJ1-1
D: .
size: .
length: 13
CDR3: CSFAGPSNTEAFF
DNA: TGCAGCTTCGCGGGGCCATCGAACACTGAAGCTTTCTTT

V: TRBV5-1
J: TRBJ2-3
D: TRBD1
size: few
length: 14
CDR3: CASSLGQGENSEYF
DNA: TGCGCCAGCAGCTTGGGACAGGGGGAAAACTCGGAGTATTTT

V: TRBV2
J: TRBJ1-2
D: .
size: .
length: 13
CDR3: CASSANFGYGYTF
DNA: TGTGCCAGCAGTGCCAATTTCGGCTATGGCTACACCTTC

V: TRBV5-1
J: TRBJ1-4
D: .
size: once
length: 14
CDR3: CASSLGGAGEKLFF
DNA: TGCGCCAGCAGCCTCGGGGGGGCTGGGGAAAAACTGTTTTTT

V: TRBV18
J: TRBJ1-1
D: TRBD1
size: .
length: 14
CDR3: CASSPPGQGTEAFF
DNA: TGTGCCAGCTCACCTCCGGGACAGGGAACTGAAGCTTTCTTT

V: TRBV14
J: TRBJ2-6
D: .
size: .
length: 18
CDR3: CASSQDQTMISGANVLTF
DNA: TGTGCCAGCAGCCAAGATCAGACAATGATCTCTGGGGCCAACGTCCTGACTTTC

V: TRBV7-9
J: TRBJ1-6
D: .
size: .
length: 14
CDR3: CASSLSGTHSPLHF
DNA: TGTGCCAGCAGCTTATCAGGGACTCATTCACCCCTCCACTTT

V: TRBV7-9
J: TRBJ1-2
D: .
size: .
length: 12
CDR3: CASSFYGHGYTF
DNA: TGTGCCAGCAGCTTTTATGGGCATGGCTACACCTTC

V: TRBV4-1
J: TRBJ1-2
D: .
size: .
length: 15
CDR3: CASSQDLSASRAYTF
DNA: TGCGCCAGCAGCCAAGATCTATCGGCTTCGAGGGCCTACACCTTC

V: TRBV18
J: TRBJ1-2
D: TRBD1
size: once
length: 16
CDR3: CASSPRRTGDGNGYTF
DNA: TGTGCCAGCTCACCAAGGAGGACAGGGGATGGCAATGGCTACACCTTC

V: TRBV7-2
J: TRBJ2-7
D: TRBD1
size: once
length: 15
CDR3: CASSLASGTGDQQYF
DNA: TGTGCCAGCAGCTTAGCGTCCGGGACAGGGGACCAGCAGTACTTC

V: TRBV29-1
J: TRBJ1-1
D: .
size: few
length: 14
CDR3: CSVERGGAGTEAFF
DNA: TGCAGCGTTGAACGAGGAGGGGCAGGCACTGAAGCTTTCTTT

V: TRBV5-4
J: TRBJ2-3
D: .
size: .
length: 16
CDR3: CASSLDGTLSTDTQYF
DNA: TGTGCCAGCAGCTTGGACGGGACACTTAGCACAGATACGCAGTATTTT

V: TRBV7-9
J: TRBJ1-2
D: .
size: .
length: 16
CDR3: CASSSPRSGEHYGYTF
DNA: TGTGCCAGCAGCTCACCTAGGTCAGGGGAGCACTATGGCTACACCTTC

V: TRBV30
J: TRBJ1-2
D: .
size: .
length: 14
CDR3: CARTRGAPTYGYTF
DNA: TGTGCCCGGACCCGGGGGGCCCCGACTTATGGCTACACCTTC

V: TRBV20-1
J: TRBJ1-4
D: .
size: .
length: 11
CDR3: CSASSGEKLFF
DNA: TGCAGTGCTAGTTCGGGAGAAAAACTGTTTTTT

V: TRBV30
J: TRBJ2-1
D: TRBD2
size: .
length: 14
CDR3: CAWSKLAEHNEQFF
DNA: TGTGCCTGGAGTAAACTAGCGGAGCACAATGAGCAGTTCTTC

V: TRBV11-2
J: TRBJ2-2
D: TRBD2
size: .
length: 17
CDR3: CASSFLAKRGPTGELFF
DNA: TGTGCCAGCAGCTTCTTAGCAAAGCGGGGGCCCACCGGGGAGCTGTTTTTT

V: TRBV7-9
J: TRBJ1-1
D: .
size: .
length: 15
CDR3: CASSRGTAGGTEAFF
DNA: TGTGCCAGCAGCAGGGGAACAGCCGGGGGCACTGAAGCTTTCTTT

V: TRBV2
J: TRBJ1-4
D: .
size: once
length: 12
CDR3: CASSEAGRKLFF
DNA: TGTGCCAGCAGTGAGGCGGGACGAAAACTGTTTTTT

V: TRBV19
J: TRBJ2-5
D: .
size: .
length: 17
CDR3: CASSMTHGRGELETQYF
DNA: TGTGCCAGTAGTATGACCCATGGCAGGGGGGAATTGGAGACCCAGTACTTC

V: TRBV28
J: TRBJ2-1
D: .
size: .
length: 14
CDR3: CASNQGGRFNEQFF
DNA: TGTGCCAGCAACCAGGGAGGAAGGTTCAATGAGCAGTTCTTC

V: TRBV5-1
J: TRBJ2-5
D: .
size: .
length: 13
CDR3: CASSLPGQETQYF
DNA: TGCGCCAGCAGCTTGCCGGGCCAAGAGACCCAGTACTTC

V: TRBV5-1
J: TRBJ1-1
D: .
size: .
length: 13
CDR3: CASSLEGGTEAFF
DNA: TGCGCCAGCAGCTTGGAGGGAGGCACTGAAGCTTTCTTT

V: TRBV2
J: TRBJ2-7
D: TRBD2
size: few
length: 12
CDR3: CATRGVLGEQYF
DNA: TGTGCCACCCGGGGGGTGCTGGGCGAGCAGTACTTC